These 25 T cell receptor beta chains originate from one sample sequenced in a study of response to subunit inactivated influenza vaccine. One entry per CDR3 protein, called by TCRdb with MiXCR from the RT-PCR reads. Of around 200,000 distinct CDR3 sequences in the sample, around an eighth were seen once. The sequenced sample was CD8+ T cells sorted from PBMCs, obtained 5 to 6 days after vaccination. The receptors stem from a man aged 50-60 years who received an inactivated influenza vaccine.

In this sample, this clonotype turned up a few times. The chain carries TRBV12-3 or TRBV12-4 and TRBJ2-7; maybe TRBD2 (5 bases). The CDR3 consists of 14 residues. Trimming removed 3 bases at V and 3 bases at J, with 12 bases between. The DNA for the CDR3 is TGTGCCAGCAGTTTCGAGGGCAGCAGCTACGAGCAGTACTTC. Its protein product is CASSFEGSSYEQYF.

This CDR3 is CASSATGANTEAFF. CDR3 nucleotides: TGTGCCAGTAGTGCGACAGGGGCGAACACTGAAGCTTTCTTT. V usage is TRBV19 and J usage is TRBJ1-1, with TRBD1 matching over 8 bases. CDR3 size: 14 residues. The junction had 3 bases not matched to a gene; V was cut back by 5 bases and J by 1 base. The V gene's germline CDR1 is LNHDA and CDR2 SQIVND (reference sequence).

This clonotype came up a few times. This chain links TRBV27 with TRBJ2-1, with 7 bases lining up with TRBD1. Germline CDR1 and CDR2: MNHEY and SMNVEV (reference sequence). The CDR3 runs 16 residues. Trimming removed 5 bases from V and 3 bases from J; junction bases left unmatched: 10. The CDR3 sequence is CASSGLGTARYNEQFF. The CDR3, as DNA: TGTGCCAGCAGTGGTCTCGGGACAGCCCGCTACAATGAGCAGTTCTTC.

This clonotype showed up just a few times. The gene calls are TRBV11-2 and TRBJ2-5; D perhaps matches TRBD1 (6 bases). Germline V gene lookup returns CDR1 SGHAT and CDR2 FQNNGV. Trimming cost V 5 bases and J 4 bases, with 17 bases left between them. There are 15 residues in the CDR3. CDR3 residues: CASSPGAGARETQYF. The CDR3 DNA sequence: TGTGCCAGCAGCCCCGGGGCAGGGGCGCGAGAGACCCAGTACTTC.

This clonotype was detected only a few times. This chain uses TRBV7-9 with TRBJ1-5; D not certain. The germline V gene encodes CDR1 SEHNR and CDR2 FQNEAQ (reference sequence). Trimming left V 1 base short and J 7 bases short, with 8 bases between. This CDR3 has 13 residues. The CDR3 bases are TGTGCCAGCAGCTTAGGGGATACGCAGCCCCAGCATTTT. Encoded protein: CASSLGDTQPQHF.

This clonotype was recorded once. DNA of the CDR3: TGTGCCAGCAGCGCGGGACAGGGGGCGGCTGGAAACACCATATATTTT. Amino acids: CASSAGQGAAGNTIYF. J is TRBJ1-3 and V is TRBV11-3, with TRBD1 matching 12 bases. The CDR3 is made up of 16 amino acids. Germline V gene data show CDR1 as SGHNT and CDR2 as YENEEA. The J segment lost 2 bases and the V segment lost 5 bases, leaving 4 bases of the junction unmatched.

This clonotype has only one observation. The CDR3 is CASSLAGSTFYF. The CDR3 DNA sequence: TGTGCCAGCAGCTTAGCCGGGTCCACTTTTTATTTT. The genes are TRBV7-2 and TRBJ1-3; D call uncertain. This CDR3 is 12 amino acids long. Germline values: CDR1 SGHTA, CDR2 FQGNSA. Between the trimmed V and J ends, which lost 0 bases and 16 bases, there was a span of 13 bases.

This clonotype was seen only a few times. This chain connects TRBV6-2 or TRBV6-3 to TRBJ2-7; 7 bases are shared with TRBD1. Germline V lookup: CDR1 MNHEY, CDR2 SVGEGT. This CDR3 is built from 15 residues. V trimming: 0 bases; J trimming: 4 bases; junction bases outside the gene matches: 6. DNA for the CDR3: TGTGCCAGCAGTTACTCTGGGACAGCTATTTACGAGCAGTACTTC. This translates into CASSYSGTAIYEQYF.

J is TRBJ2-3 and V is TRBV28, with D hard to call. The germline V gene has CDR1 MDHEN and CDR2 SYDVKM. The CDR3 is 17 amino acids. V was shortened by 1 base and J by 2 bases, with 16 bases between the two germline ends. The CDR3: CASSLSSSASATDTQYF. The DNA for the CDR3 is TGTGCCAGCAGTTTATCGTCCTCCGCGTCAGCCACAGATACGCAGTATTTT.

This clonotype occurred a few times. The chain recombines TRBV28 with TRBJ2-1, with 7 bases that match TRBD1. This CDR3 has 19 amino acids. Germline assignment: CDR1 MDHEN and CDR2 SYDVKM. The V and J ends lost 5 bases and 4 bases, in that order; junction bases with no gene match: 20. The CDR3 region is CASSPGTVHQRSPYNEQFF. The CDR3 DNA sequence: TGTGCCAGCAGTCCAGGGACAGTCCATCAAAGGAGTCCGTACAATGAGCAGTTCTTC.

The V and J genes are TRBV12-3 or TRBV12-4 and TRBJ2-7; 7 bases match TRBD2. The CDR3 is 14 amino acids. V lost 6 bases and J lost 3; bases outside the gene matches: 8. Here the CDR3 reads CASREAGFLYEQYF. DNA of the CDR3: TGTGCCAGCAGGGAAGCGGGGTTCCTCTACGAGCAGTACTTC.

In this sample, this clonotype turned up a few times. The rearrangement links TRBV9 to TRBJ2-7; tentative D call: TRBD2 (6 bases). CDR3 length: 15 residues. Germline V lookup: CDR1 SGDLS, CDR2 YYNGEE. V lost 1 base, J lost 0 bases, and 11 bases lay in between. CDR3 residues: CASSVLADSSYEQYF. The CDR3 nucleotides are TGTGCCAGCAGCGTATTAGCGGATAGCTCCTACGAGCAGTACTTC.

This clonotype was observed a few times. This chain links TRBV29-1 with TRBJ1-4; D call uncertain. Germline-derived CDR1 and CDR2 are SQVTM and ANQGSEA. The CDR3 is 13 amino acids. V lost 5 bases and J 4 bases, leaving 11 bases between the germline ends. The CDR3 here is CSVTDDVNEKLFF. The CDR3 DNA sequence: TGCAGCGTTACCGATGATGTTAATGAAAAACTGTTTTTT.

This sequence joins TRBV6-2 or TRBV6-3 and TRBJ2-5; D ambiguous. Germline CDR1 MNHEY, CDR2 SVGEGT. This CDR3 region has 16 residues. Trimming removed 2 bases at V and 0 bases at J, with 13 bases between. The CDR3 reads CASSYLLGSYQETQYF. CDR3 nucleotides: TGTGCCAGCAGTTACCTCCTGGGTAGCTACCAAGAGACCCAGTACTTC.

This clonotype was seen a handful of times. J is TRBJ2-3 and V is TRBV2, with a possible D match to TRBD1 (6 bases). There are 16 residues in the CDR3. Germline V CDR1 and CDR2: SNHLY, FYNNEI. Trimming shortened V by 4 bases and J by 2 bases, and 16 bases separated the two germline ends. CDR3 DNA sequence: TGTGCCAGCAGTGTTCCCTTGCAGGGGCCCACAGATACGCAGTATTTT. Protein sequence: CASSVPLQGPTDTQYF.

The V and J genes are TRBV12-3 or TRBV12-4 and TRBJ1-1; no clear D. The CDR3 totals 11 residues. Deletions cut 2 bases from V and 8 bases from J, with 6 bases between. The CDR3 is CASSLSGEAFF. For the CDR3, the DNA is TGTGCCAGCAGTTTATCTGGGGAAGCTTTCTTT.

The rearrangement uses TRBV3-1 and TRBJ2-2; D gene uncertain. The V and J ends lost 5 bases and 2 bases respectively, with 12 bases between them. Germline lookup yields CDR1 LGHDT and CDR2 YNNKEL (reference sequence). The CDR3 loop spans 15 amino acids. CDR3 amino acids: CASSWGSQNTGELFF. Written as DNA, the CDR3 is TGTGCCAGCAGCTGGGGTTCACAAAACACCGGGGAGCTGTTTTTT.

The table lists this clonotype with a few counts. The CDR3 loop reads CASSLAGGYSEQFF. The CDR3 DNA sequence: TGTGCCAGCAGTTTAGCCGGGGGTTACTCTGAGCAGTTCTTC. J is TRBJ2-1 and V is TRBV12-3 or TRBV12-4, with D tentatively TRBD2 (6 bases). The CDR3 totals 14 residues. Trimming removed 0 bases from V and 9 bases from J, with 12 bases in between.

This chain connects TRBV4-2 to TRBJ2-2, with TRBD2 matching 8 bases. Germline V gene lookup returns CDR1 LGHNA and CDR2 YNFKEQ. The CDR3 contains 16 residues. Unmatched junction bases numbered 8, after V lost 3 bases and J lost 5 bases. This CDR3 reads CASSHPLAGRTGELFF. CDR3 in DNA: TGTGCCAGCAGCCATCCCTTAGCGGGAAGGACCGGGGAGCTGTTTTTT.

The genes are TRBV29-1 and TRBJ2-1; 9 nucleotides agree with TRBD2. V shed 4 bases, J shed 2 bases, and the junction held 9 bases outside the gene matches. The CDR3 spans 16 residues. CDR1 is SQVTM and CDR2 is ANQGSEA in the germline V gene. CDR3 sequence (DNA): TGCAGCGTTGTGACGGCTAGCGGGATTGCCTACAATGAGCAGTTCTTC. This translates into CSVVTASGIAYNEQFF.

The chain couples TRBV28 to TRBJ2-1; the match to TRBD2 covers 7 bases. Germline assignment: CDR1 MDHEN and CDR2 SYDVKM. The V segment lost 0 bases and the J segment 4 bases; nucleotides outside the gene matches: 3. The CDR3 extends over 15 amino acids. The CDR3 loop is CASSLWLAAYNEQFF. The CDR3 nucleotides are TGTGCCAGCAGTTTATGGCTAGCGGCATACAATGAGCAGTTCTTC.

The chain recombines TRBV11-2 with TRBJ2-7; D possibly corresponds to TRBD2 (7 bases). The V gene's germline CDR1 is SGHAT and CDR2 FQNNGV. Trimming removed 3 bases at V and 5 bases at J, with 14 bases between. The CDR3 sequence is 14 residues long. The CDR3 protein is CASSFGGGRHEQYF. The CDR3 DNA follows: TGTGCCAGCAGCTTTGGCGGGGGCCGGCACGAGCAGTACTTC.

The V gene is TRBV20-1, the J gene TRBJ2-3; 9 nucleotides align to TRBD1. The CDR3 extends over 12 amino acids. The germline gives CDR1 DFQATT, CDR2 SNEGSKA (reference sequence). CDR3 bases: TGCATGGCGGGACAGGGTACAGATACGCAGTATTTT. Its translation is CMAGQGTDTQYF.

The V gene is TRBV5-6, the J gene TRBJ1-6; D perhaps matches TRBD1 (5 bases). The germline V gene encodes CDR1 SGHDT and CDR2 YYEEEE. The CDR3 sequence is 13 residues long. Trimming took off 3 bases at V and 9 bases at J, with 10 bases between the two ends. The CDR3, as DNA: TGTGCCAGCAGCTACGGGACCATTTCACCCCTCCACTTT. It specifies CASSYGTISPLHF.

CDR3 in DNA: TGTGCCAGCAGCTGGGACAAATACTACGAGCAGTACTTC. It specifies CASSWDKYYEQYF. This sequence joins TRBV7-2 and TRBJ2-7; possibly TRBD1 for D (6 bases). Germline V gives CDR1 SGHTA, CDR2 FQGNSA. V was trimmed by 4 bases and J by 3 bases, leaving 10 bases between them. The CDR3 extends over 13 amino acids.